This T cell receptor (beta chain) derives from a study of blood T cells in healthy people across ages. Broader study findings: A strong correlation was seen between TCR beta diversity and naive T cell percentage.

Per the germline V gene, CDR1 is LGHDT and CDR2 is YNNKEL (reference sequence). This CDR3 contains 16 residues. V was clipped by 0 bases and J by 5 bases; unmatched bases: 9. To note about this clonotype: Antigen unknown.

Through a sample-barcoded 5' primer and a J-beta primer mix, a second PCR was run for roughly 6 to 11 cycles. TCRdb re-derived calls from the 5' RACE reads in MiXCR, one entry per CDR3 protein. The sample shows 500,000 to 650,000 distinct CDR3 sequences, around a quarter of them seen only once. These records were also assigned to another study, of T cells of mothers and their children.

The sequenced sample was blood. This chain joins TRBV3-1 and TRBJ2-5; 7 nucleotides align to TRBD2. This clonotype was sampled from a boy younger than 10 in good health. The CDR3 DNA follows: TGTGCCAGCAGCCAAGATGAGCGGGGCCACGGGGAGACCCAGTACTTC. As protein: CASSQDERGHGETQYF.